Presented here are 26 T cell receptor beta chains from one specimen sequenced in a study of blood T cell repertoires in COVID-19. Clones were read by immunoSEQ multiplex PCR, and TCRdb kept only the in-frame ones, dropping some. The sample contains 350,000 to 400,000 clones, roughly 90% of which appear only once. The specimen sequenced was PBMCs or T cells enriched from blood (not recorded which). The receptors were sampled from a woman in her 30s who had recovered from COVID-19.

CDR3: CASSQTATNYGYTF. The CDR3 DNA sequence: TGCGCCAGCAGCCAGACAGCTACTAACTATGGCTACACCTTC. This sequence joins TRBV4-3 and TRBJ1-2; tentatively, D is TRBD1 (5 bases). Deletions cut 3 bases from V and 0 bases from J, with 8 bases between. CDR1 is LGHNA and CDR2 is YSLEER in the germline V gene. This CDR3 has 14 residues.

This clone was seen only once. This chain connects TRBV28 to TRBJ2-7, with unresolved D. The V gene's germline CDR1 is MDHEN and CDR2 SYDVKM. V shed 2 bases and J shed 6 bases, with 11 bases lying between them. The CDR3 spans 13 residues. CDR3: CASSLRSPREQYF. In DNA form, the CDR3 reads TGTGCCAGCAGTTTACGGAGCCCTCGCGAGCAGTACTTC.

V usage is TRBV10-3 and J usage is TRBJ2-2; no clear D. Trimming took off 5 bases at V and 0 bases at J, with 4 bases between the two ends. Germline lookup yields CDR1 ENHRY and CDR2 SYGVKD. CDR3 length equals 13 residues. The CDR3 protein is CAISNTNTGELFF. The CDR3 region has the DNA TGTGCCATCAGTAACACGAACACCGGGGAGCTGTTTTTT.

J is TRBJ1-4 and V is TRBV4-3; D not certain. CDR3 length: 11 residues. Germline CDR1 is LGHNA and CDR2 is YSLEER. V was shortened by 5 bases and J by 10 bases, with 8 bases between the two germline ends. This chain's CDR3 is CASSEGAKLFF. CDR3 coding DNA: TGCGCCAGCAGCGAAGGAGCAAAACTGTTTTTT.

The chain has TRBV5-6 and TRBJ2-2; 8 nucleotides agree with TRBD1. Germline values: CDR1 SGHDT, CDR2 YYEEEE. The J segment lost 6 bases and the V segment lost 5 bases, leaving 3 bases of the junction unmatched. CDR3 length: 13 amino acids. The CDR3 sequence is CASRTGASGELFF. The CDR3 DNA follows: TGTGCCAGCAGGACAGGGGCGTCCGGGGAGCTGTTTTTT.

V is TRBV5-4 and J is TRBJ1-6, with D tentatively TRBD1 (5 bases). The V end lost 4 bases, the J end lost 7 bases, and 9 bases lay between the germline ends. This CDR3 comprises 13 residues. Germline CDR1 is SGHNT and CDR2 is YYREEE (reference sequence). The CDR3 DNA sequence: TGTGCCAGCAGCCGGGGGTTGAATTCACCCCTCCACTTT. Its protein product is CASSRGLNSPLHF.

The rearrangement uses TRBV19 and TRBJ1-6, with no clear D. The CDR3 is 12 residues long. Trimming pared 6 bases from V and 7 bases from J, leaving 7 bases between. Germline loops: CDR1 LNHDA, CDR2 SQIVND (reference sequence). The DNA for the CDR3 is TGTGCCAGTAGCATGACAAATTCACCCCTCCACTTT. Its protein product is CASSMTNSPLHF.

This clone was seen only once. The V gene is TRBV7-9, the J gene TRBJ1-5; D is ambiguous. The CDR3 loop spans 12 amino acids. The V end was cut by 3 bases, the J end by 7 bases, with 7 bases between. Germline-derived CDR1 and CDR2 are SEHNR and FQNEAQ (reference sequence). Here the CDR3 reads CASSLGRQPQHF. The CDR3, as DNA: TGTGCCAGCAGCTTGGGCAGACAGCCCCAGCATTTT. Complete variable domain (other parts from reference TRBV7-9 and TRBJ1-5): DTGVSQNPRHKITKRGQNVTFRCDPISEHNRLYWYRQTLGQGPEFLTYFQNEAQLEKSRLLSDRFSAERPKGSFSTLEIQRTEQGDSAMYLCASSLGRQPQHFGDGTRLSIL.

The CDR3 DNA sequence: TGCGCCAGCAGCTTGGCCACAGCGGGGGGACTCCAAAACACCGGGGAGCTGTTTTTT. The encoded protein is CASSLATAGGLQNTGELFF. This chain connects TRBV5-1 to TRBJ2-2; 9 positions agree with TRBD2. This CDR3 has 19 residues. J was trimmed by 2 bases and V by 0 bases; bases with no gene match: 11. Germline CDR1 reads SGHRS; CDR2 reads YFSETQ.

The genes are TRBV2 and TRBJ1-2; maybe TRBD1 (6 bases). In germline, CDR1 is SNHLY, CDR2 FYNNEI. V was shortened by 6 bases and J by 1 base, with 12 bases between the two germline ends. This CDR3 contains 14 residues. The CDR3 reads CASSGQILNYGYTF. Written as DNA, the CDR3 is TGTGCCAGCAGCGGACAGATCCTTAACTATGGCTACACCTTC. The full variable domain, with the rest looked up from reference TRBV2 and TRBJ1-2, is EPEVTQTPSHQVTQMGQEVILRCVPISNHLYFYWYRQILGQKVEFLVSFYNNEISEKSEIFDDQFSVERPDGSNFTLKIRSTKLEDSAMYFCASSGQILNYGYTFGSGTRLTVV.

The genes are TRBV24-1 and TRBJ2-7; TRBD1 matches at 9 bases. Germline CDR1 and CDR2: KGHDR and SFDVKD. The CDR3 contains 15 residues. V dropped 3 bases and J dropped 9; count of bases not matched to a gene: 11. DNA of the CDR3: TGTGCCACCAGTGATGGACAGGGGAGGAGTAGCGGGCAGTACTTC. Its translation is CATSDGQGRSSGQYF.

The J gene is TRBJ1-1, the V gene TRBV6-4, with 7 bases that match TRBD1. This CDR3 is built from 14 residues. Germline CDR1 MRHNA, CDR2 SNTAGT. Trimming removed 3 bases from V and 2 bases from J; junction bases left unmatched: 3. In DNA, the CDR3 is TGTGCCAGCAGTGAAAAGGGGGCTAACACTGAAGCTTTCTTT. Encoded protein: CASSEKGANTEAFF.

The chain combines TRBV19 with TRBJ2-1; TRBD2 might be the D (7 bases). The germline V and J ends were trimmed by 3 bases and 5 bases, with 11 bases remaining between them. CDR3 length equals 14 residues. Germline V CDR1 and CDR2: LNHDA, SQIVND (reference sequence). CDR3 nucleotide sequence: TGTGCCAGTAGTATGGTGGGGGGGCACAATGAGCAGTTCTTC. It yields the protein CASSMVGGHNEQFF. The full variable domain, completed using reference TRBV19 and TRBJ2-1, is DGGITQSPKYLFRKEGQNVTLSCEQNLNHDAMYWYRQDPGQGLRLIYYSQIVNDFQKGDIAEGYSVSREKKESFPLTVTSAQKNPTAFYLCASSMVGGHNEQFFGPGTRLTVL.

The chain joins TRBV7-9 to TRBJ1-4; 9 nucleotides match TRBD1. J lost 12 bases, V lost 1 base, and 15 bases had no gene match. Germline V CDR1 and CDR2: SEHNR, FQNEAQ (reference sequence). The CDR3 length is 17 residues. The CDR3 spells CASSLVGSDRGKVELFF. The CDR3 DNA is TGTGCCAGCAGCTTAGTTGGATCGGACAGGGGAAAGGTGGAACTGTTTTTT.

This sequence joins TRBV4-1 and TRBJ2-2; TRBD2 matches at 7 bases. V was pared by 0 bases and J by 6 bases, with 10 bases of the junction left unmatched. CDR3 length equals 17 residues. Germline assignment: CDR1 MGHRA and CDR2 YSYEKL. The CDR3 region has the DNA TGCGCCAGCAGCCAAGACCCGCGGGGGATAATCGCCGGGGAGCTGTTTTTT. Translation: CASSQDPRGIIAGELFF.

As DNA, the CDR3 is TGCGCCAGCAGTGATAGCGGGTTCGGCACAGATACGCAGTATTTT. This sequence encodes CASSDSGFGTDTQYF. The chain uses TRBV5-1 and TRBJ2-3; TRBD2 agrees at 7 bases. The V gene's germline CDR1 is SGHRS and CDR2 YFSETQ. CDR3 length: 15 residues. V trimming: 5 bases; J trimming: 1 base; junction bases outside the gene matches: 7. Filled out from reference TRBV5-1 and TRBJ2-3, the complete variable domain reads KAGVTQTPRYLIKTRGQQVTLSCSPISGHRSVSWYQQTPGQGLQFLFEYFSETQRNKGNFPGRFSGRQFSNSRSEMNVSTLELGDSALYLCASSDSGFGTDTQYFGPGTRLTVL.

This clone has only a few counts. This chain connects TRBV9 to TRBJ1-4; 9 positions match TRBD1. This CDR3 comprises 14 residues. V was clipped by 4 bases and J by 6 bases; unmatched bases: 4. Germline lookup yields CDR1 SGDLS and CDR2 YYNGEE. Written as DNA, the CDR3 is TGTGCCAGCAGCTCGCGACAGGGGGATGAAAAACTGTTTTTT. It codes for CASSSRQGDEKLFF.

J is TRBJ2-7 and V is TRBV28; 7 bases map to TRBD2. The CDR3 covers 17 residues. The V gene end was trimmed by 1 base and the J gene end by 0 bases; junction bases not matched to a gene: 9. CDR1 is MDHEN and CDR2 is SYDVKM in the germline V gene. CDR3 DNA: TGTGCCAGCAGTTTATTACCTAGCGGCGTTAGCTCCTACGAGCAGTACTTC. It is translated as CASSLLPSGVSSYEQYF.

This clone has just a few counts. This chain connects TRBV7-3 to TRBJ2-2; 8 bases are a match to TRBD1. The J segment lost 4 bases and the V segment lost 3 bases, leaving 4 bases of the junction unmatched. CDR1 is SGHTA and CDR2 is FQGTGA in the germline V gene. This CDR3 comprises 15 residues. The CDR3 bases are TGTGCCAGCAGCTTGACAGGGGCGATCACCGGGGAGCTGTTTTTT. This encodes CASSLTGAITGELFF.

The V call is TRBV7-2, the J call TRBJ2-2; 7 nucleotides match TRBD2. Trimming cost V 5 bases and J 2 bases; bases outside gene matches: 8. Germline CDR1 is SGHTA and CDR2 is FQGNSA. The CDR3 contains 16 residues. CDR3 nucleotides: TGTGCCAGCAGCCCCTTCCAGCGGGGCAACACCGGGGAGCTGTTTTTT. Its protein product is CASSPFQRGNTGELFF.

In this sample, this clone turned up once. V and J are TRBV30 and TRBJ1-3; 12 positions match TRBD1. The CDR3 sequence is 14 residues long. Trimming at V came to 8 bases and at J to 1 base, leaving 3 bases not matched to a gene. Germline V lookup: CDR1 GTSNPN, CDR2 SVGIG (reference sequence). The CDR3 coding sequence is TGTGCCGGGGACAGGGGGCTTTCTGGAAACACCATATATTTT. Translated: CAGDRGLSGNTIYF.

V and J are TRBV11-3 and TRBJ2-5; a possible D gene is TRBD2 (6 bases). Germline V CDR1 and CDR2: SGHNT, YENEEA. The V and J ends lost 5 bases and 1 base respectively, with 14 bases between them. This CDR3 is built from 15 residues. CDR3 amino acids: CASSLTWGVQETQYF. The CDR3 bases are TGTGCCAGCAGCCTAACATGGGGGGTCCAAGAGACCCAGTACTTC.

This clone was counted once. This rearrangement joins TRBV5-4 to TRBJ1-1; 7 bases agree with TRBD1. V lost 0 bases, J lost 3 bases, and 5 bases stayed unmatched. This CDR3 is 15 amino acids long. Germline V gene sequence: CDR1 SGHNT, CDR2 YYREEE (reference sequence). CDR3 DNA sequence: TGTGCCAGCAGCTTGGAGAGGGGGCGGGACACTGAAGCTTTCTTT. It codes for CASSLERGRDTEAFF.

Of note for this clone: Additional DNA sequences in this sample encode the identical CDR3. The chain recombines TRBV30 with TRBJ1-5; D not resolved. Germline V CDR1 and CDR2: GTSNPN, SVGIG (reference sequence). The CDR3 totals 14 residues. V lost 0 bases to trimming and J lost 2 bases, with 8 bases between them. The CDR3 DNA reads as TGTGCCTGGAGTGTACTTGGTGGCAATCAGCCCCAGCATTTT. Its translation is CAWSVLGGNQPQHF.

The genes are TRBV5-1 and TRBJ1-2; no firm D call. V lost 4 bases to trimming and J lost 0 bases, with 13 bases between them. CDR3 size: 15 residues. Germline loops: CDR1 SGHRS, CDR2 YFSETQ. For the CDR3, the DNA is TGCGCCAGCAGCCCGGAGATAGTAGCTAACTATGGCTACACCTTC. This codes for CASSPEIVANYGYTF.

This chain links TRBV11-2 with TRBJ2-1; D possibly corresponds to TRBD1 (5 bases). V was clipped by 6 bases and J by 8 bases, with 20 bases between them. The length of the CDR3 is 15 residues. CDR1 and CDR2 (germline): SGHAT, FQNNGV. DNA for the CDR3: TGTGCCAGCAGACTGGCCTCCTCCCTAGGGGATGAGCAGTTCTTC. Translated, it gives CASRLASSLGDEQFF.